Reported below is one T cell receptor (beta chain). This sample is drawn from a study of blood T cell repertoires in COVID-19. Across the study: From the United States, Italy and Spain came samples of acute and convalescent COVID-19. Sources were T cells, B-cell-depleted T cells, or PBMCs; the material itself was cDNA or gDNA.

V lost 4 bases to trimming and J lost 7 bases, with 14 bases between them. This CDR3 spans 14 amino acids. CDR1 is SGHAT and CDR2 is FQNNGV in the germline V gene. Original processing notes: The authors estimated nucleated cell counts from reference gene primer amplification. Repertoires were generated with immunoSEQ multiplex PCR, while TCRdb's copy carries only in-frame clones and drops some. Clone size and the V and J calls come from that table; the DNA yielded D and trimming. Of about 170,000 clones in the sample, 88% were seen once. The origin of this receptor is a man between 50 and 59 years old who had recovered from COVID-19. V usage is TRBV11-2 and J usage is TRBJ1-3; D not certain. The sequenced sample consisted of peripheral blood. CDR3 amino acids: CASSSSQVYNTIYF. The DNA for the CDR3 is TGTGCCAGCAGCTCCTCGCAGGTTTATAACACCATATATTTT.